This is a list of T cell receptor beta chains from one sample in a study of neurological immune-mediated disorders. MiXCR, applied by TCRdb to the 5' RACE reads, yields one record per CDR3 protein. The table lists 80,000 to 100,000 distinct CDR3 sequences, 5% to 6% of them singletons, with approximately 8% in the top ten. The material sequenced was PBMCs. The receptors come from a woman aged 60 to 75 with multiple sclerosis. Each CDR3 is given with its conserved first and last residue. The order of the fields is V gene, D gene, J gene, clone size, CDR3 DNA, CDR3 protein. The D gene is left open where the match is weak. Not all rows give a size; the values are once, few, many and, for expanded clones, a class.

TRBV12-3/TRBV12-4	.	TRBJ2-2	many	TGTGCCTGGACGAAGGGGGGGCCCGGGGAGCTGTTTTTT	CAWTKGGPGELFF
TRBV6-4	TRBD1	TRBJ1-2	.	TGTGCCAGCAGTGCCTCGGACAGGAATGGTAGCTACACCTTC	CASSASDRNGSYTF
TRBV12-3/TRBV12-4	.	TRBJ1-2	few	TGTGCCAGCAACAGAGACAGGTTCAACTATGGCTACACCTTC	CASNRDRFNYGYTF
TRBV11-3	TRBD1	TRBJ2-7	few	TGTGCCAGCAGCGTCGGACAGGGGATGTCCTACGAGCAGTACTTC	CASSVGQGMSYEQYF
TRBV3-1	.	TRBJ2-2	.	.	CASKRQGNTGSCFF
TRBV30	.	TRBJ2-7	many	TGTGCCTGGAGTCGCGACAGTCAAGGAGAGCAGTACTTC	CAWSRDSQGEQYF
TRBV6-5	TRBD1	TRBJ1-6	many	TGTGCCAGCAGTTACCCGACACAGGGGGCGCCTTCACCCCTCCACTTT	CASSYPTQGAPSPLHF
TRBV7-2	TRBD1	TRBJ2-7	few	TGTGCCAGCAGCCTAATTGGGGCTGAACAGGGGGTTTACTCCTACGAGCAGTACTTC	CASSLIGAEQGVYSYEQYF
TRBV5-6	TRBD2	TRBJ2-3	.	TGTGCCAGCAGCTCACTGACTAGCGGGGGTGCAGATACGCAGTATTTT	CASSSLTSGGADTQYF
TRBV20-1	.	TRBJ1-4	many	TGCAGTGCTAGGGGGGACGGAAATGAAAAACTGTTTTTT	CSARGDGNEKLFF
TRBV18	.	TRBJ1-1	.	TGTGCCAGCTCACCCGGGGGGAGGGACCGTGAAGCTTTCTTT	CASSPGGRDREAFF
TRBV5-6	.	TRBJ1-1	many	TGTGCCAGCAGCTTGGTGGGGGGGCTCTTCACTGAAGCTTTCTTT	CASSLVGGLFTEAFF
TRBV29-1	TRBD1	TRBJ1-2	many	TGCAGCGTTGACACAGGGGGTGGTAACTATGGCTACACCTTC	CSVDTGGGNYGYTF